The 2 T cell receptor beta chains given below trace back to one sample, sequenced in a study of human T cells and chemical hapten exposure. Time point: pre-sensitization, week 0. The treatment is: therapeutic diphenylcyclopropenone sensitization with weekly scalp DPC. TCRdb fed the RACE reads into MiXCR, producing one record per CDR3 protein. Among 300,000 to 400,000 distinct CDR3 sequences listed, 5.1% were seen once. Sequenced material: whole blood, taken in connection with sensitization to the hapten diphenylcyclopropenone (DPC). These receptors originate from a woman in her forties or fifties with alopecia areata. Some clones in this sample may be carry-over from other donors' samples.

The chain recombines TRBV29-1 with TRBJ1-2; perhaps TRBD1 as D (5 bases). The CDR3 has 13 amino acids. Germline assignment: CDR1 SQVTM and CDR2 ANQGSEA. Trimming pared 1 base from V and 5 bases from J, leaving 11 bases between. For the CDR3, the DNA is TGCAGCGTTGAAGGGGGCGAGGGATATGGCTACACCTTC. The encoded protein is CSVEGGEGYGYTF. The full variable domain, with the rest looked up from reference TRBV29-1 and TRBJ1-2, is SAVISQKPSRDICQRGTSLTIQCQVDSQVTMMFWYRQQPGQSLTLIATANQGSEATYESGFVIDKFPISRPNLTFSTLTVSNMSPEDSSIYLCSVEGGEGYGYTFGSGTRLTVV.

This clonotype was picked up many times. The chain recombines TRBV6-6 with TRBJ1-2; no firm D call. The CDR3 runs 11 residues. Germline V gene lookup returns CDR1 MNHNY and CDR2 SVGAGI (reference sequence). V was cut by 7 bases and J by 4 bases, with 7 bases left in between. This CDR3 reads CASKLGYGYTF. In DNA form, the CDR3 reads TGTGCCAGCAAACTAGGCTATGGCTACACCTTC.